This T cell receptor (beta chain) comes out of a study of beta chain features in type 1 diabetes. cDNA synthesis used the whole RNA isolate, giving expressed TCRB sequences. TCRdb's table, derived via immunoSEQ multiplex PCR, lists solely in-frame clones and lacks some. Of more than 300,000 clones listed, over 7% are singletons. In its sample, this clone was seen a few times. The antigen is not known. Germline V gene data show CDR1 as SQVTM and CDR2 as ANQGSEA. Trimming shortened V by 2 bases and J by 6 bases, and 13 bases separated the two germline ends. The CDR3 extends over 13 amino acids. The study's findings and limits: TCRB CDR3 length was moderately but significantly reduced in all four CD4+ subsets of Type 1 diabetes patients.

The sequencing sample was made of central memory CD4+ T cells from blood. V is TRBV29-1 and J is TRBJ1-2; D is perhaps TRBD1 (6 bases). The receptor comes from a man younger than 45 with type 1 diabetes. CDR3 region: CSVERSRGHGYTF. Here the CDR3 DNA reads TGCAGCGTTGAACGGTCGCGGGGGCATGGCTACACCTTC.